This T cell receptor (beta chain) is drawn from a study of identical twins. Study-wide findings and caveats: Conclusions came from cross-sectional statistical analysis, not from following the same donors. The study found excess low generation probability among twin-shared out-of-frame alpha sequences.

TCRdb re-derived calls from the 5' RACE reads in MiXCR, one entry per CDR3 protein. The sample includes about 490,000 distinct CDR3 sequences, approximately 14% seen only once; the top ten take roughly 0.44%. V lost 6 bases and J lost 1, with 17 bases in between. This CDR3 has 16 residues. CDR1 MDHEN and CDR2 SYDVKM come from the germline V gene. This clonotype was picked up a small number of times. What it binds is not known. The data were also submitted as part of a second study, on yellow fever vaccine responses in identical twins.

The sequence derives from a woman aged 18-29 years in good health. The rearrangement links TRBV28 to TRBJ2-3; a weak D match, TRBD2 (5 bases). Material: CD4+ T cells sorted from blood. CDR3: CASSIQSGLGTDTQYF. CDR3 nucleotides: TGTGCCAGCAGCATTCAAAGCGGTTTAGGCACAGATACGCAGTATTTT.